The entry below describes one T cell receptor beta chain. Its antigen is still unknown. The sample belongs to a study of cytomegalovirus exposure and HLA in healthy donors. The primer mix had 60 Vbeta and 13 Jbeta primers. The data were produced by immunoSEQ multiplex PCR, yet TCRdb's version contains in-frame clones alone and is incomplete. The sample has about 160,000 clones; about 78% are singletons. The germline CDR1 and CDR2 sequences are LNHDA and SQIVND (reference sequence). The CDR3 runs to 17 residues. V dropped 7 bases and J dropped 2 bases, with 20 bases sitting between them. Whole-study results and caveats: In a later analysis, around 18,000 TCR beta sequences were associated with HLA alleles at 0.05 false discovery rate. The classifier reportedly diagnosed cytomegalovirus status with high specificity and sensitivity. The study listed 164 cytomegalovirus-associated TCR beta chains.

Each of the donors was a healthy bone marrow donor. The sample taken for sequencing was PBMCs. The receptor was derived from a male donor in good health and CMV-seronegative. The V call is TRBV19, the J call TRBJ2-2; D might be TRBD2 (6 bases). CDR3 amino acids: CASIGVSGSRNTGELFF. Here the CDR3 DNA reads TGTGCCAGTATTGGGGTTTCCGGGAGCCGAAACACCGGGGAGCTGTTTTTT.